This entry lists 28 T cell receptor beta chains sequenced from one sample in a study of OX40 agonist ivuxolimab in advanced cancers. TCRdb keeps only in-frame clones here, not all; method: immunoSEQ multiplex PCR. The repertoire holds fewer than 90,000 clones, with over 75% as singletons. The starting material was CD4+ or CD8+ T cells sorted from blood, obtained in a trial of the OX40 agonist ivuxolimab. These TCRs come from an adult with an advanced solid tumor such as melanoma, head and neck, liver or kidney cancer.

The CDR3 protein is CASSEIEGTAQHF. CDR3 DNA sequence: TGTGCCAGCAGTGAAATCGAGGGCACGGCCCAGCATTTT. The V gene is TRBV6-1, the J gene TRBJ1-5; D is ambiguous. Trimming pared 2 bases from V and 11 bases from J, leaving 13 bases between. The CDR3 consists of 13 residues. Germline V CDR1 and CDR2: MNHNS, SASEGT.

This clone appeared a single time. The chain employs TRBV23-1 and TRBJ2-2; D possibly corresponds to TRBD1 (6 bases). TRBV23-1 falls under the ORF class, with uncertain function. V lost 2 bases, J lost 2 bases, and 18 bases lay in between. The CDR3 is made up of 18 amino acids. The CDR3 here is CASSQQFEGTRNTGELFF. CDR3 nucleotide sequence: TGCGCCAGCAGTCAACAATTCGAGGGGACACGCAACACCGGGGAGCTGTTTTTT.

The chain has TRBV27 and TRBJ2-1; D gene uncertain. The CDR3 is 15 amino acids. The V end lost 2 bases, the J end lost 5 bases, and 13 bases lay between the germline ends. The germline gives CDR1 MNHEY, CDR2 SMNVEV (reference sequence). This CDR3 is CASSLLVAYNNEQFF. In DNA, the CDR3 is TGTGCCAGCAGTTTACTGGTGGCGTACAACAATGAGCAGTTCTTC.

CDR3 sequence: CASSITTVLAKNIQYF. CDR3 in DNA: TGTGCCAGTAGTATCACCACAGTCCTAGCCAAAAACATTCAGTACTTC. The chain carries TRBV19 and TRBJ2-4; D gene unclear. The V gene lost 3 bases and the J gene lost 0 bases, with 12 bases spanning the gap. CDR1 is LNHDA, CDR2 SQIVND, per germline (reference sequence). This CDR3 is built from 16 residues. The full variable domain, rest sourced from reference TRBV19 and TRBJ2-4, is DGGITQSPKYLFRKEGQNVTLSCEQNLNHDAMYWYRQDPGQGLRLIYYSQIVNDFQKGDIAEGYSVSREKKESFPLTVTSAQKNPTAFYLCASSITTVLAKNIQYFGAGTRLSVL.

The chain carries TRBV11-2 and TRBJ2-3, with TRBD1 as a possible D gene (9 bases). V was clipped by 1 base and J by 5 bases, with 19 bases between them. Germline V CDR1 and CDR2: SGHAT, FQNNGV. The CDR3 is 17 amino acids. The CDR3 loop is CASSLGDRAREEDTQYF. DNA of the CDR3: TGTGCCAGCAGCTTAGGGGACAGGGCGCGGGAGGAAGATACGCAGTATTTT.

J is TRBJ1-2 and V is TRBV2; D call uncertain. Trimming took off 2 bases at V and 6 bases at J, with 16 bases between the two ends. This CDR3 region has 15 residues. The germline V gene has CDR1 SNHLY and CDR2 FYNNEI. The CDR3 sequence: CASSEIDPRSDGYTF. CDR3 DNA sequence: TGTGCCAGCAGTGAAATCGACCCCAGATCGGATGGCTACACCTTC.

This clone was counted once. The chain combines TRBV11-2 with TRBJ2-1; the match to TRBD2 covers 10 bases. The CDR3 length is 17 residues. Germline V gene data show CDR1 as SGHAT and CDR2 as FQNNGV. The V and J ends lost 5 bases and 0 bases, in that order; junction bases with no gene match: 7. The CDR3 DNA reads TGTGCCAGCAGCCTTATAGCGGGAGGCGGCTCCTACAATGAGCAGTTCTTC. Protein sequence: CASSLIAGGGSYNEQFF.

CDR3 protein: CASKVGTGPLPQHF. In DNA form, the CDR3 reads TGTGCCAGTAAAGTCGGGACAGGCCCCTTGCCCCAGCATTTT. The V call is TRBV19, the J call TRBJ1-5; 8 nucleotides line up with TRBD1. There are 14 residues in the CDR3. Losses at the gene ends were 7 bases for V and 9 bases for J; bases not matched to a gene: 11. The V gene's germline CDR1 is LNHDA and CDR2 SQIVND (reference sequence).

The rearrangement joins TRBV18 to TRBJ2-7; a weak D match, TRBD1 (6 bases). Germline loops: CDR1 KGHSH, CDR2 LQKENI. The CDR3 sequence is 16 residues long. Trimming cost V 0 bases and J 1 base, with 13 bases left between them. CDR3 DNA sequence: TGTGCCAGCTCACCACCTTCAGGGGTTGGGTCCTACGAGCAGTACTTC. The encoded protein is CASSPPSGVGSYEQYF.

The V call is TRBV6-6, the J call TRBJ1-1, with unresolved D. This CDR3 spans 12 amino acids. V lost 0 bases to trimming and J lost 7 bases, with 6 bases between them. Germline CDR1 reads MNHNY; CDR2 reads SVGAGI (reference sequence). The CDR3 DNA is TGTGCCAGCAGTTACTCAGGTAATGAAGCTTTCTTT. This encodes CASSYSGNEAFF.

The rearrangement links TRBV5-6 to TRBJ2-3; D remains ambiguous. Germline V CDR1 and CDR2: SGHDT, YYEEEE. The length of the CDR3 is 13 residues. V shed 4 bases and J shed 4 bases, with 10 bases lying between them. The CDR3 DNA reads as TGTGCCAGCAGCCAACCGTCTCCAGATACGCAGTATTTT. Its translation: CASSQPSPDTQYF.

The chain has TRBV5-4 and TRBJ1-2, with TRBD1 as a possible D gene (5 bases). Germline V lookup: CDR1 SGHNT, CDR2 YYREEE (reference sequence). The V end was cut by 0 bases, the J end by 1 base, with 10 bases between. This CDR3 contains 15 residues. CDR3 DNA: TGTGCCAGCAGCTTGGGACAGAGTAATAACTATGGCTACACCTTC. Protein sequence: CASSLGQSNNYGYTF.

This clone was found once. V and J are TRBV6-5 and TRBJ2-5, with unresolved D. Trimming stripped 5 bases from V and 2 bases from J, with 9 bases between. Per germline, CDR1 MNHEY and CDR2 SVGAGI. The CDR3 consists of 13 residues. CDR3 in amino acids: CASSQPGQETQYF. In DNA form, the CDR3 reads TGTGCCAGCAGTCAACCGGGTCAAGAGACCCAGTACTTC.

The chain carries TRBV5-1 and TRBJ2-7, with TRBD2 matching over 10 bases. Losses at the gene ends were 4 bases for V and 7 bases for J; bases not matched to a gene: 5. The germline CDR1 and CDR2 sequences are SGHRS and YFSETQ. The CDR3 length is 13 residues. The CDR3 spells CASSKGLAQEQYF. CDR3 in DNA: TGCGCCAGCAGCAAGGGACTAGCGCAAGAGCAGTACTTC.

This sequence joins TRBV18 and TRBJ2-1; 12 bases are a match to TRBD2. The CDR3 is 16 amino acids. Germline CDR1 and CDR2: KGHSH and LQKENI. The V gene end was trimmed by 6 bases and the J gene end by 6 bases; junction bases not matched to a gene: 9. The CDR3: CASSPLAGGAFNEQFF. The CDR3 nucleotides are TGTGCCAGCTCCCCTCTAGCGGGAGGGGCTTTCAATGAGCAGTTCTTC.

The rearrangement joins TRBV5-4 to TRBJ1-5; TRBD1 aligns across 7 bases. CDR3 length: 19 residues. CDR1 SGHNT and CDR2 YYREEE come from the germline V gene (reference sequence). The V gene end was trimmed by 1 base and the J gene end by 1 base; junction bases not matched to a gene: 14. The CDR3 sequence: CASSLTDRLTGVSNQPQHF. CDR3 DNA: TGTGCCAGCAGCTTGACGGACAGGTTGACGGGAGTGAGCAATCAGCCCCAGCATTTT.

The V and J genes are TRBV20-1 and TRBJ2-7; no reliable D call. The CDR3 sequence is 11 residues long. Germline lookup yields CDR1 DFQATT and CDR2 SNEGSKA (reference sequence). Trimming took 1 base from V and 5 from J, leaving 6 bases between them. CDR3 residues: CSARGEHEQYF. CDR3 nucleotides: TGCAGTGCTAGAGGAGAACACGAGCAGTACTTC.

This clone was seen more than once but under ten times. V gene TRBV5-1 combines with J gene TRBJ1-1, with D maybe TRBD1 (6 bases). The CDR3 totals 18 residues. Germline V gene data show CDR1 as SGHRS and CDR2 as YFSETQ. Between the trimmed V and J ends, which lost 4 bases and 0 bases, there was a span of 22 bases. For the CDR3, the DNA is TGCGCCAGCAGCGGCTCCGGGACACTAAGTCTAATGAACACTGAAGCTTTCTTT. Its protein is CASSGSGTLSLMNTEAFF. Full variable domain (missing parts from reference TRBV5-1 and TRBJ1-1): KAGVTQTPRYLIKTRGQQVTLSCSPISGHRSVSWYQQTPGQGLQFLFEYFSETQRNKGNFPGRFSGRQFSNSRSEMNVSTLELGDSALYLCASSGSGTLSLMNTEAFFGQGTRLTVV.

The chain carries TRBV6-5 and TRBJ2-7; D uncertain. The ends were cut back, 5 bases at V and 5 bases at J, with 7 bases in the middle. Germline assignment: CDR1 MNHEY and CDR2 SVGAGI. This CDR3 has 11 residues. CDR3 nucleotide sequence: TGTGCCAGCAGTAAACTCCACGAGCAGTACTTC. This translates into CASSKLHEQYF.

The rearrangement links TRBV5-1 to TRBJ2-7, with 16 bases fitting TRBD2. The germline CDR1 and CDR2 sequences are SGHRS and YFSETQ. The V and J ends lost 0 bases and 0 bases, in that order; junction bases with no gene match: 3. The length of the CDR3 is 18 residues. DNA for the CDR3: TGCGCCAGCAGCTTGGGGGGGACTAGCGGGAGGGCCTCCTACGAGCAGTACTTC. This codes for CASSLGGTSGRASYEQYF.

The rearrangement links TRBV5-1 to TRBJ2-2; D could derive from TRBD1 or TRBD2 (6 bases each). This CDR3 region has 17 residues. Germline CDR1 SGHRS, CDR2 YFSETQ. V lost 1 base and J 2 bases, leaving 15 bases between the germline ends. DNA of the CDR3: TGCGCCAGCAGCTTGTCGGGTAGGGGGGCAAACACCGGGGAGCTGTTTTTT. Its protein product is CASSLSGRGANTGELFF. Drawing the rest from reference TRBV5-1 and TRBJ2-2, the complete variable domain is KAGVTQTPRYLIKTRGQQVTLSCSPISGHRSVSWYQQTPGQGLQFLFEYFSETQRNKGNFPGRFSGRQFSNSRSEMNVSTLELGDSALYLCASSLSGRGANTGELFFGEGSRLTVL.

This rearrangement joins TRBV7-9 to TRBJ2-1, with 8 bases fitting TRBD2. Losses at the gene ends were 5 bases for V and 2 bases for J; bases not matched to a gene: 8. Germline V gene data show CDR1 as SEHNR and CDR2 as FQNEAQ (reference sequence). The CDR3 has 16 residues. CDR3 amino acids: CASSKNAGGAYNEQFF. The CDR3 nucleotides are TGTGCCAGCAGCAAAAATGCCGGGGGGGCCTACAATGAGCAGTTCTTC.

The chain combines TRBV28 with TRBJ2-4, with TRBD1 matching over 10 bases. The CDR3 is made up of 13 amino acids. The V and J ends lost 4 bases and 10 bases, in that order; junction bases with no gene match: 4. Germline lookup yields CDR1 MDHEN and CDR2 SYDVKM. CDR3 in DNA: TGTGCCAGCAGTTCGGGACAGGGGCCAATTCAGTACTTC. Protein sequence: CASSSGQGPIQYF.

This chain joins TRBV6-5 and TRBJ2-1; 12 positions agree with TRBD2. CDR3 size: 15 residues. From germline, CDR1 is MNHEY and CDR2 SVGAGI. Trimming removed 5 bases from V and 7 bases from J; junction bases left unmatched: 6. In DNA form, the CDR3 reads TGTGCCAGCAGTCAGACTAGCGGGAGCGGGAATGAGCAGTTCTTC. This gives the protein CASSQTSGSGNEQFF.

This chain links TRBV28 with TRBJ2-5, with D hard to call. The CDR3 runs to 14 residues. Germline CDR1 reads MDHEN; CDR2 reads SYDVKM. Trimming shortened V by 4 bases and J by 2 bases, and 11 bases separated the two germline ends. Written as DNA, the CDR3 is TGTGCCAGCAGTTCCCCCCCAGGACAAGAGACCCAGTACTTC. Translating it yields CASSSPPGQETQYF.

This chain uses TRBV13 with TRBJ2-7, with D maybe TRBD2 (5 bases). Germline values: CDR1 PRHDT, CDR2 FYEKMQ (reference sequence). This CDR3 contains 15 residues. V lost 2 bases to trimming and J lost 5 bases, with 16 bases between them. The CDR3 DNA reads TGTGCCAGCAGCTTAAACGGGGTTTTTGGAAACGAGCAGTACTTC. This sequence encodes CASSLNGVFGNEQYF. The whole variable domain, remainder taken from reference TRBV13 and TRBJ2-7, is AAGVIQSPRHLIKEKRETATLKCYPIPRHDTVYWYQQGPGQDPQFLISFYEKMQSDKGSIPDRFSAQQFSDYHSELNMSSLELGDSALYFCASSLNGVFGNEQYFGPGTRLTVT.

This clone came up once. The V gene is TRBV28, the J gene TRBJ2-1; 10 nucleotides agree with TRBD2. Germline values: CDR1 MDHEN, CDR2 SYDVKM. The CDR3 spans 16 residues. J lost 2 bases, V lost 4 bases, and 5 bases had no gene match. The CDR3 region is CASSSHTSGAYNEQFF. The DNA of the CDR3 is TGTGCCAGCAGTTCTCACACTAGCGGGGCCTACAATGAGCAGTTCTTC.

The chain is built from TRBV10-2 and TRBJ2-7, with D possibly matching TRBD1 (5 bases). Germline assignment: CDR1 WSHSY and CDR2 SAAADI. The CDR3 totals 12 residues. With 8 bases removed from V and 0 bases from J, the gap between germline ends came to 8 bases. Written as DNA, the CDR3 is TGCGCCAGCGGGGCCAGCTCCTACGAGCAGTACTTC. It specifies CASGASSYEQYF.